Here is one T cell receptor beta chain with its context. The antigen is not known. The source of the sample is a study of OX40 agonist ivuxolimab in advanced cancers. General study results and limits: CD4+ T cells averaged fewer expanded clones than CD8+ T cells.

This CDR3 region has 16 residues. Germline V lookup: CDR1 MNHEY, CDR2 SVGAGI. V dropped 2 bases and J dropped 4; count of bases not matched to a gene: 9. Data came from immunoSEQ multiplex PCR; TCRdb stores just in-frame clones and leaves some out. The table records about 37,000 clones, about 90% of them present only once. Autoimmune disease history or systemic immunosuppression led to patients being barred. The chain links TRBV6-5 to TRBJ2-7; 9 positions match TRBD2. This receptor was taken from an adult with an advanced solid tumor such as melanoma, head and neck, liver or kidney cancer. Source: CD4+ or CD8+ T cells sorted from blood, taken in a trial of the OX40 agonist ivuxolimab. The CDR3 sequence: CASSYDPREGVYEQYF. The CDR3 DNA sequence: TGTGCCAGCAGTTACGATCCGCGGGAGGGCGTTTACGAGCAGTACTTC.